Each of the 14 T cell receptor beta chains below was sequenced from the same sample in a study of blood T cell repertoires in COVID-19. The assay was immunoSEQ multiplex PCR, and TCRdb's table has in-frame clones only and misses some. The data contain 90,000 to 130,000 clones, 70% to 90% of them singletons. Sequencing was carried out using peripheral blood. The receptors derive from a human donor in a cohort sampled during active COVID-19.

V usage is TRBV11-3 and J usage is TRBJ2-1, with TRBD2 as a possible D gene (6 bases). This CDR3 region has 15 residues. Trimming stripped 5 bases from V and 7 bases from J, with 18 bases between. In germline, CDR1 is SGHNT, CDR2 YENEEA. The CDR3 is CASSPSWGEWNEQFF. In nucleotides, the CDR3 is TGTGCCAGCAGCCCATCGTGGGGGGAGTGGAATGAGCAGTTCTTC.

The chain combines TRBV7-8 with TRBJ1-1; D perhaps matches TRBD1 (5 bases). The V end was cut by 5 bases, the J end by 3 bases, with 7 bases between. The CDR3 totals 12 residues. Per germline, CDR1 SGHVS and CDR2 FQNEAQ. CDR3 sequence reads: CASSKGHTEAFF. CDR3 sequence (DNA): TGTGCCAGCAGCAAGGGGCACACTGAAGCTTTCTTT.

This rearrangement joins TRBV19 to TRBJ1-2; 11 bases match TRBD1. The germline V gene encodes CDR1 LNHDA and CDR2 SQIVND (reference sequence). With 7 bases clipped from V and 14 bases from J, the junction kept 12 bases outside the gene matches. This CDR3 comprises 13 residues. The CDR3 region is CASKPPGTGGITF. The CDR3 region has the DNA TGTGCCAGTAAACCTCCCGGGACAGGGGGGATTACCTTC.

The chain couples TRBV30 to TRBJ1-3; D is ambiguous. Germline CDR1 reads GTSNPN; CDR2 reads SVGIG (reference sequence). Trimming took 3 bases from V and 4 from J, leaving 10 bases between them. This CDR3 comprises 13 residues. CDR3 region: CAWSLSGGNTIYF. CDR3 bases: TGTGCCTGGAGCCTCTCAGGAGGAAACACCATATATTTT.

The CDR3 loop reads CASSSTGSPHTGELFF. The DNA of the CDR3 is TGTGCCAGCAGCTCAACCGGTTCCCCCCACACCGGGGAGCTGTTTTTT. The chain links TRBV7-3 to TRBJ2-2; D not certain. Trimming stripped 4 bases from V and 3 bases from J, with 15 bases between. In germline, CDR1 is SGHTA, CDR2 FQGTGA. The CDR3 runs to 16 residues.

The CDR3 DNA follows: TGTGCCAGCAGCTCAACAGGGGGGAGAGATACGCAGTATTTT. Its protein product is CASSSTGGRDTQYF. The chain couples TRBV5-5 to TRBJ2-3, with 8 positions matching TRBD1. The germline V gene has CDR1 SGHKS and CDR2 YYEKEE (reference sequence). V was pared by 3 bases and J by 5 bases, with 5 bases of the junction left unmatched. The CDR3 extends over 14 amino acids.

The V call is TRBV29-1, the J call TRBJ2-7; D uncertain. The ends were cut back, 4 bases at V and 0 bases at J, with 10 bases in the middle. The CDR3 extends over 13 amino acids. CDR1 is SQVTM and CDR2 is ANQGSEA in the germline V gene. CDR3: CSVVDTASYEQYF. Here the CDR3 DNA reads TGCAGCGTTGTCGACACCGCCTCCTACGAGCAGTACTTC.

The rearrangement joins TRBV5-1 to TRBJ2-3; the match to TRBD1 covers 8 bases. Germline CDR1 and CDR2: SGHRS and YFSETQ. CDR3 length: 21 residues. J gave up 4 bases and V 1 base, and 23 bases lay outside the gene matches. The chain's CDR3 is CASSLSKKISVRDRSPDTQYF. The CDR3 DNA is TGCGCCAGCAGCTTGAGTAAAAAGATCTCCGTCCGGGACAGGAGTCCAGATACGCAGTATTTT. Variable domain in full (rest from reference TRBV5-1 and TRBJ2-3): KAGVTQTPRYLIKTRGQQVTLSCSPISGHRSVSWYQQTPGQGLQFLFEYFSETQRNKGNFPGRFSGRQFSNSRSEMNVSTLELGDSALYLCASSLSKKISVRDRSPDTQYFGPGTRLTVL.

The chain uses TRBV13 and TRBJ2-1; 7 nucleotides align to TRBD1. J gave up 4 bases and V 5 bases, and 5 bases lay outside the gene matches. The CDR3 runs to 14 residues. In germline, CDR1 is PRHDT, CDR2 FYEKMQ (reference sequence). CDR3 in amino acids: CASSTRDRYNEQFF. CDR3 in DNA: TGTGCCAGCAGCACACGGGACAGATACAATGAGCAGTTCTTC.

The gene calls are TRBV19 and TRBJ1-4, with D uncertain. The V gene's germline CDR1 is LNHDA and CDR2 SQIVND (reference sequence). The CDR3 is 14 amino acids. V was pared by 4 bases and J by 0 bases, with 6 bases between. CDR3 in amino acids: CASSTGATNEKLFF. Written as DNA, the CDR3 is TGTGCCAGTAGTACCGGGGCAACTAATGAAAAACTGTTTTTT.

The chain joins TRBV24-1 to TRBJ2-5; TRBD2 matches 12 bases. Looked up from germline, CDR1 is KGHDR and CDR2 is SFDVKD. Trimming at V came to 3 bases and at J to 2 bases, leaving 0 bases not matched to a gene. This CDR3 region has 15 residues. The CDR3 coding sequence is TGTGCCACCAGTGATGGGACTAGCGGGCAAGAGACCCAGTACTTC. Translating gives CATSDGTSGQETQYF.

The chain couples TRBV19 to TRBJ2-7; possible D gene TRBD1, 6 bases. Germline V gene sequence: CDR1 LNHDA, CDR2 SQIVND (reference sequence). The CDR3 runs to 14 residues. The V and J ends lost 6 bases and 1 base respectively, with 13 bases between them. CDR3 sequence: CASSISGVSYEQYF. The DNA for the CDR3 is TGTGCCAGTAGCATATCAGGGGTGTCCTACGAGCAGTACTTC. Combining the CDR3 with reference TRBV19 and TRBJ2-7 gives the whole variable domain DGGITQSPKYLFRKEGQNVTLSCEQNLNHDAMYWYRQDPGQGLRLIYYSQIVNDFQKGDIAEGYSVSREKKESFPLTVTSAQKNPTAFYLCASSISGVSYEQYFGPGTRLTVT.

The rearrangement uses TRBV5-4 and TRBJ1-1, with a tentative D call TRBD1 (5 bases). In germline, CDR1 is SGHNT, CDR2 YYREEE (reference sequence). This CDR3 contains 15 residues. The V and J ends lost 3 bases and 5 bases respectively, with 17 bases between them. Here the CDR3 reads CASSSTAGRVTEAFF. The DNA of the CDR3 is TGTGCCAGCAGCTCCACAGCAGGCAGGGTGACTGAAGCTTTCTTT.

The chain is built from TRBV3-1 (or the pseudogene TRBV3-2) and TRBJ1-1; maybe TRBD1 (5 bases). V was cut by 4 bases and J by 1 base, with 10 bases left in between. The CDR3 is 14 amino acids. Germline CDR1 is LGHDT and CDR2 is YNNKEL (reference sequence). Here the CDR3 DNA reads TGTGCCAGCAGCCCCTTCACAGGGAACACTGAAGCTTTCTTT. It is translated as CASSPFTGNTEAFF.